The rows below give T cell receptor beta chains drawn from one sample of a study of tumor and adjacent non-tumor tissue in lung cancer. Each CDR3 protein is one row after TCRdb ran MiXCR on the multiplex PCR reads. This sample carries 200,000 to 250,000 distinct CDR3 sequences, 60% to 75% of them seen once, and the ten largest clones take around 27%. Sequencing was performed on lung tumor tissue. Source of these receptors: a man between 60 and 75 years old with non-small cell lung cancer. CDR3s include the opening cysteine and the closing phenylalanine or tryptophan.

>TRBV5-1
CASSFLGGLAGNKETQYF
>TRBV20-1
CSADSAGGPWNEHFF
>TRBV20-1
CSAREGGQPQHF
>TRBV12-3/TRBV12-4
CVSKTGGPSYNEQFF
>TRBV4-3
CASSLWTSGGYGYTF
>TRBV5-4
CASSNPLAGVAGELFF
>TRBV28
CASSLGLAGRLEQFF
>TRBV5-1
CASSSQAGGSDTQYF
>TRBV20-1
CGTRDQGGYVYTF
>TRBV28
CASSPRFGRGGREQYF
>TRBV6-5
CASSSRASGLPYVQYF
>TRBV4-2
CASSQVTMEQGYGYTF
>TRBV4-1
CASSQDRGWVGYF
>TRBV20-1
CSDSPHMGLSGANVLTF
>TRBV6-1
CASCGQDPSYEQYF
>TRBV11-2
CAVAGSGGEGNEQFF
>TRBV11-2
CASSLGLGETQYF
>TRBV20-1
CSARGGTALNTEAFF
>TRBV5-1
CASSLGPGQIHVQYF
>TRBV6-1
CATSPYRQGYEQYF
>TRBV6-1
CASSAKGTASSYEQYF
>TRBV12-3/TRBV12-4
CASSFKGEGTDMQYF
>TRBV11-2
CASSETAVYGYTF
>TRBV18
CAGSPAGAHYEQYF
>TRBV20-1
CSAGEYNQPQYF
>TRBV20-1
CSAMDDGGDEKLFF
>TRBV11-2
CASSWQGGPYEQYF
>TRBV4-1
CAGSRTSGNYEHYF
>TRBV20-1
CSATQGGGYYGYTF
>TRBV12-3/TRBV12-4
CASSSSRPSYEQYF
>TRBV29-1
CSVFDRGETQYF
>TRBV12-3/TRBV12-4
CASTLEWKDTEAFF